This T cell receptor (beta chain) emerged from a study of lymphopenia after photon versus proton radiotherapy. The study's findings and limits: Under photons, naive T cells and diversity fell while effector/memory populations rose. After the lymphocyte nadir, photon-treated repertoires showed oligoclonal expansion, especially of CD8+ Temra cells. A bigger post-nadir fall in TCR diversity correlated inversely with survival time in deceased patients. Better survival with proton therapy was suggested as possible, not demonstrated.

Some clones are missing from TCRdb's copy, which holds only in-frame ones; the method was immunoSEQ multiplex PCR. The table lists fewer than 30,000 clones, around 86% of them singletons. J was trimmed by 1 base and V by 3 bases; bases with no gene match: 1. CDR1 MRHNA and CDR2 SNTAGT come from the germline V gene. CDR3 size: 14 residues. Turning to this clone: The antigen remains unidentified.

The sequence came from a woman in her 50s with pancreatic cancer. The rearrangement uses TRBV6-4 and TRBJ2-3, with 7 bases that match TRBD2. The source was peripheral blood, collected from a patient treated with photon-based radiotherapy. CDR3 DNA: TGTGCCAGCAGTGAGGCGGGGGGCACAGATACGCAGTATTTT. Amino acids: CASSEAGGTDTQYF.